This T cell receptor beta chain was obtained from a study of blood T cells in healthy people across ages. Study-level results: The diversity estimates, figures obtained from one million T cells, were considered underestimates. Among long-lived donors, naive CD4+ cells were more numerous and diversity higher than in aged donors.

For every donor, a draw yielded around 10 milliliters of peripheral blood. Germline-derived CDR1 and CDR2 are DFQATT and SNEGSKA (reference sequence). CDR3 length: 16 amino acids. With a J-beta primer mix and a sample-barcoded 5' primer, a second PCR ran roughly 7 to 11 cycles. TCRdb used MiXCR to reprocess the 5' RACE reads, holding one entry per CDR3 protein. The sample contains 1.8 million or so distinct CDR3 sequences, around 42% of which appear only once. In the case of this clonotype: Its antigen is currently unknown.

The receptor comes from a human donor in good health. V and J are TRBV20-1 and TRBJ2-7; a possible D gene is TRBD1 (5 bases). The J call is doubtful: the DNA matches TRBJ2-1 better. Sequenced input: blood. The CDR3 bases are TGCAGTGCTAGTAATAAACCCACGGGCCAGGGCAATGAGCAGTTCTTC. This sequence encodes CSASNKPTGQGNEQFF.